This paragraph covers one T cell receptor beta chain sequence. The clone's antigen remains unknown. Base qualities are not at hand, and no much larger clone is one base apart. These data belong to a study of T cell clones after liver transplantation (dated by TCRdb to about 2019). About the investigation overall: The samples were obtained from ITN030ST, a randomized trial that attempted immunosuppression withdrawal within 2 years after liver transplantation. Subjects received no induction therapy and standard immunosuppression until randomization at 12-24 months post-transplant. Third party-reactive TCRbeta sequences were also identified from pre-transplant MLRs to serve as an antigen-independent comparator for donor-reactive sequences. Blood samples were taken pre-transplant, pre-randomization before withdrawal, and post-randomization after full withdrawal or failed withdrawal. Of the 8 liver transplant recipients making up the studied cohort, 3 were classified as tolerant and 5 as non-tolerant. Donor-reactive T cell clones were identified by TCRbeta sequencing after a pre-transplant mixed lymphocyte reaction and then tracked in post-transplant blood. Tolerance was defined as complete immunosuppression withdrawal for at least one year with no rise in liver enzymes beyond twice the upper limit of normal. Three of the eight recipients were HCV-positive; the others were transplanted for non-autoimmune, non-viral indications. Results and caveats for the whole study, not just this receptor: In most of the 8 subjects, regardless of tolerance or HCV status, circulating donor-reactive CD4 TCRbeta sequences dropped significantly post-transplant. A greater decline was seen for donor-reactive sequences than for third party-reactive sequences, suggesting partial antigen-specific deletion unrelated to withdrawal success. After accounting for repertoire turnover, donor-reactive detection was significantly reduced in 7 of 8 subjects for CD4 and 8 of 8 for CD8. Low numbers of available donor cells limited the measurable donor-reactive repertoire in two subjects. Since no allograft tissue specimens were available, donor-reactive T cells may have migrated into the graft instead of being deleted. The conclusions were considered preliminary, being limited by small, heterogeneous patient numbers and non-standardized post-transplant time points.

Measured from the cysteine to the phenylalanine, the CDR3 is 14 residues long. Of all the DNA, just the CDR3 is kept, 42 bases in frame from base 1. Trimming removed 0 bases from V and 7 bases from J, leaving 10 bases between the germline ends. The germline V gene yields SGHTA for CDR1 and FQGNSA for CDR2. High-throughput TCRbeta CDR3 sequencing of frozen genomic DNA was performed by immunoSEQ, including PCR amplification, mapping, bias correction and internal controls. Concerning the study's data processing: Only productive rearrangements were retained, and each unique TCRbeta sequence was defined by its CDR3 nucleotide sequence together with its V and J gene. For a sequence to be called donor-reactive, it needed a frequency of at least 0.01% and at least 5-fold expansion in CFSE-low cells compared with unstimulated pre-transplant cells. To ensure at least 90% detection power, minimum frequency thresholds were set for each subject based on that subject's lowest-template unstimulated sample. Repertoire turnover was measured by Jensen-Shannon divergence between the top 1000 TCRbeta sequences post- and pre-transplant. Changes in detection of donor-reactive sequences were assessed with two-sided Fisher's exact tests. In TCRdb, the immuneACCESS table is reduced to in-frame sequences with V and J assigned. These tables do not hold every clone; where another copy was compared, an unresolved V gene accounts for under half, and the others remain unexplained. V, J and clone size are taken as reported in that table, and D and trimming were inferred from the DNA itself. The sample table holds nearly 55,000 clones, of which about 81% were seen once. The top ten clonotypes cover approximately 8.5% of the sample.

The time point label here, explained by the study, means: pre-transplant. Thawed unstimulated PBMCs were stained for CD3, CD4 and CD8 and FACS-sorted into CD3+CD4+ and CD3+CD8+ populations. Randomization to immunosuppression withdrawal applied to every one of the 8 studied subjects. The Qiagen DNeasy Blood and Tissue Kit was used to isolate genomic DNA. This receptor was taken from a human donor who received a liver transplant. This sample comprised CD4+ T cells from blood, obtained before liver transplant. The chain was built from TRBV7-2 and TRBJ1-5; no confident D gene assignment can be made. DNA sequence: TGTGCCAGCAGCTTAGCCGTCGCGAACCAGCCCCAGCATTTT. Translated, it gives CASSLAVANQPQHF. With all but the CDR3 taken from the reference TRBV7-2 and TRBJ1-5 genes, the full variable domain is: GAGVSQSPSNKVTEKGKDVELRCDPISGHTALYWYRQSLGQGLEFLIYFQGNSAPDKSGLPSDRFSAERTGGSVSTLTIQRTQQEDSAVYLCASSLAVANQPQHFGDGTRLSIL.